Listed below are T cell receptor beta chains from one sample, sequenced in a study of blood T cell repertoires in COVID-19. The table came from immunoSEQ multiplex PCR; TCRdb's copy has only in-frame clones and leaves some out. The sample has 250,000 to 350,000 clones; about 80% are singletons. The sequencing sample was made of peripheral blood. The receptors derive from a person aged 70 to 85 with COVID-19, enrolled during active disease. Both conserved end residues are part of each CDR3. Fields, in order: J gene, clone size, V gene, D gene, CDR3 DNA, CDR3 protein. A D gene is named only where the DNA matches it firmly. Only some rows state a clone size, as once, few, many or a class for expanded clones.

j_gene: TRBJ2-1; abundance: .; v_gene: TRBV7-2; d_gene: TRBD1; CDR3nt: TGTGCCAGCAGCCCCCTGGGACAGGGAGGAAATGAGCAGTTCTTC; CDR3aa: CASSPLGQGGNEQFF
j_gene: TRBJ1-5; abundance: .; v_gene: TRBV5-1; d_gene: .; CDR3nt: TGCGCCAGCAGCTATACGGGCAATCAGCCCCAGCATTTT; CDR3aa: CASSYTGNQPQHF
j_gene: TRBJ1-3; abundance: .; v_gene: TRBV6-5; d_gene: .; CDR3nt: TGTGCCAGCAGTAGCCCCGCGGACACCATATATTTT; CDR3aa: CASSSPADTIYF
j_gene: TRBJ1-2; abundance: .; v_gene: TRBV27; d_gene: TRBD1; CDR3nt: TGTGCCAGCAGAGAGGGGGCCGGGGAAGGCTACACCTTC; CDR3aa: CASREGAGEGYTF
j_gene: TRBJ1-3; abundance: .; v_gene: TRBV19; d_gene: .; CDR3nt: TGTGCCAGTAGAAATGGGCCCGCGGGTGCCGGAAACACCATATATTTT; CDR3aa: CASRNGPAGAGNTIYF
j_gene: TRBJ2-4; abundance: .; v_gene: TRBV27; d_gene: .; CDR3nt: TGTGCCAGCAGTTTTGCGATAGGGGCGGCCAAAAACATTCAGTACTTC; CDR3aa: CASSFAIGAAKNIQYF
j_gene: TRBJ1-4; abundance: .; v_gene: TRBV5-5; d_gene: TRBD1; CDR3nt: TGTGCCAGCACCCGACAGGGGTCTAGGGAAAAACTGTTTTTT; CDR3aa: CASTRQGSREKLFF
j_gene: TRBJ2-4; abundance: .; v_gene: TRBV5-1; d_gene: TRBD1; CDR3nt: TGCGCCAGCAGCTACCCCGGGACAGGGGTTAACATTCAGTACTTC; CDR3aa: CASSYPGTGVNIQYF
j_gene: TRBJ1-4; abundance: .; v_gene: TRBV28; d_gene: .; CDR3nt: TGTGCCAGCAGCCTACACAGGGTTGGTGAAAAACTGTTTTTT; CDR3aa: CASSLHRVGEKLFF
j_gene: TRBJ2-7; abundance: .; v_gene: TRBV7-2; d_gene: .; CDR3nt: TGTGCCAGCAGCCGCGACAGCGCTAACTCCTACGAGCAGTACTTC; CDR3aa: CASSRDSANSYEQYF
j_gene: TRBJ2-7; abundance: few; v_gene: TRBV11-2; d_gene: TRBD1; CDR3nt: TGTGCCAGCAGCTTAGGCCCCGGGACAGGGATTATGCGCGAGCAGTACTTC; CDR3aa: CASSLGPGTGIMREQYF
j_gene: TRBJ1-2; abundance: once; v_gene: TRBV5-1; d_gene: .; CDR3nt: TGCGCCAGCAGCTTGGCTGCAGGGCGACCCTATGGCTACACCTTC; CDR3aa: CASSLAAGRPYGYTF
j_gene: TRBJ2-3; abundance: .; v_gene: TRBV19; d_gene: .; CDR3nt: TGTGCCAGTAGTAGCCAACCCGGCGGTACGCAGTATTTT; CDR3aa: CASSSQPGGTQYF
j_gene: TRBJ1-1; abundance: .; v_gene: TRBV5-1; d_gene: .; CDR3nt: TGCGCCAGCAGCTTGGGCCAGGCAGACACTGAAGCTTTCTTT; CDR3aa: CASSLGQADTEAFF
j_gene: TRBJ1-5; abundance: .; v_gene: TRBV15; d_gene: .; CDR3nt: TGTGCCACCAGCAGAGATCGAGGTGATCGCAATCAGCCCCAGCATTTT; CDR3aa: CATSRDRGDRNQPQHF
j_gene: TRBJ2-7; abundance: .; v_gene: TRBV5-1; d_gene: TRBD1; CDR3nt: TGCGCCTCCGGGACAGGGGAGGTTTGGGACGAGCAGTACTTC; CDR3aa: CASGTGEVWDEQYF
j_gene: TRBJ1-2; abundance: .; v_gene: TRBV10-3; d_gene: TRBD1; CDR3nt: TGTGCCATCAGTGAGTCGGTCGACAGGGCGAGCGGCTACACCTTC; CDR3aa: CAISESVDRASGYTF
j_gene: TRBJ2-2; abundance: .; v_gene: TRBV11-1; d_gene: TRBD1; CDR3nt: TGTGCCAGCAGCTTATATGGGACAGGGGGAAGAGGGGAGCTGTTTTTT; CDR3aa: CASSLYGTGGRGELFF
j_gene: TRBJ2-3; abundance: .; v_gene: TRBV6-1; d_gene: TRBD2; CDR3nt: TGTGCCAGCAGTGAGGCCAATAGCGGGGGAGCAGATACGCAGTATTTT; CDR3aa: CASSEANSGGADTQYF
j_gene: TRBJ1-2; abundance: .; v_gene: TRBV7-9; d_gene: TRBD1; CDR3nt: TGTGCCAGCAGCCCGACGAACCCCGGGACAGGGAATTATGGCTACACCTTC; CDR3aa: CASSPTNPGTGNYGYTF
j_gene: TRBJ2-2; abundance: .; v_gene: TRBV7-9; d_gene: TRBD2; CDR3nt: TGTGCCAGCAGCACCGGGGGGTCCCCCGGGGAGCTGTTTTTT; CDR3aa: CASSTGGSPGELFF
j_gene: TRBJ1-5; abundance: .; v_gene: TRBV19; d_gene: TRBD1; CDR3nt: TGTGCCAGTAAGTTACAGGGGAGCAATCAGCCCCAGCATTTT; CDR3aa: CASKLQGSNQPQHF
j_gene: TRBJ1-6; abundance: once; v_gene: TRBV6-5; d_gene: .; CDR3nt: TGTGCCAGCAGTCCGGTGTTCGGGGGGAATTCACCCCTCCACTTT; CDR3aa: CASSPVFGGNSPLHF
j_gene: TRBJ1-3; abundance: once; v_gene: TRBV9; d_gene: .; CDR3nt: TGTGCCAGCAGCGACCAGGGACTGCACTCTGGAAACACCATATATTTT; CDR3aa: CASSDQGLHSGNTIYF
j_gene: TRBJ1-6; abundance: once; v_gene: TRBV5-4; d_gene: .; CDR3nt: TGTGCCAGCAGCCTCGGGGGTTCACCCCTCCACTTT; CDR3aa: CASSLGGSPLHF
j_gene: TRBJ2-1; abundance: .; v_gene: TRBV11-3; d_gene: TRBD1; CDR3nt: TGTGCCAGCAGCTCCTCAACAGGGGCCAATGAGCAGTTCTTC; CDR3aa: CASSSSTGANEQFF
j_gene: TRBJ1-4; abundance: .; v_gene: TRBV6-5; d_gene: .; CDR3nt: TGTGCCAGCAGCCGGATCGGGGGGACGGGACTGTTTTTT; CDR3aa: CASSRIGGTGLFF
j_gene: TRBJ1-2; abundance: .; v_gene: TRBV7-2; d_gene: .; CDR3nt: TGTGCCAGCAGCTTAGGGGCGGGCGGCTATGGCTACACCTTC; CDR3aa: CASSLGAGGYGYTF
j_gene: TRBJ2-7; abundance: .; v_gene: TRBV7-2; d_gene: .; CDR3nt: TGTGCCAGCAGCCGCCTTGTAGTCTCAGGCTACGAGCAGTACTTC; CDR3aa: CASSRLVVSGYEQYF
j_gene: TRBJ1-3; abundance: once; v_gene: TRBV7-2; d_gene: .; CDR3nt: TGTGCCAGCAGCTTAGGTCTACTATACGGGAACACCATATATTTT; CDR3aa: CASSLGLLYGNTIYF
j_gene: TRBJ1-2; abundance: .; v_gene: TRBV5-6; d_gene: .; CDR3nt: TGTGCCAGCAGCTTGGGTCAGCGCGGCTACACCTTC; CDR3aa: CASSLGQRGYTF
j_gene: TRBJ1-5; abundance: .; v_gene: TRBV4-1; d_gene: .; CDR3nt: TGCGCCAGCAGCCAAGACACCGGGCCCCAGCATTTT; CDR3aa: CASSQDTGPQHF
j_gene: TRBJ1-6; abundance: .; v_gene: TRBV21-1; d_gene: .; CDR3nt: TGTGCCAGCAGCATCCCAGGGGGCCACGCCTATAATTCACCCCTCCACTTT; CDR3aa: CASSIPGGHAYNSPLHF
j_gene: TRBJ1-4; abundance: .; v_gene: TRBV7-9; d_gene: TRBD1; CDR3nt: TGTGCCAGCAGCTTAGCCTTAGGGACAGATGATAATGAAAAACTGTTTTTT; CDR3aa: CASSLALGTDDNEKLFF
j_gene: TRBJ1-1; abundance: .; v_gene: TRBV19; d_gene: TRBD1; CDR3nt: TGTGCCAGTAGTTCGGACAGGGGGAACACTGAAGCTTTCTTT; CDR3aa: CASSSDRGNTEAFF